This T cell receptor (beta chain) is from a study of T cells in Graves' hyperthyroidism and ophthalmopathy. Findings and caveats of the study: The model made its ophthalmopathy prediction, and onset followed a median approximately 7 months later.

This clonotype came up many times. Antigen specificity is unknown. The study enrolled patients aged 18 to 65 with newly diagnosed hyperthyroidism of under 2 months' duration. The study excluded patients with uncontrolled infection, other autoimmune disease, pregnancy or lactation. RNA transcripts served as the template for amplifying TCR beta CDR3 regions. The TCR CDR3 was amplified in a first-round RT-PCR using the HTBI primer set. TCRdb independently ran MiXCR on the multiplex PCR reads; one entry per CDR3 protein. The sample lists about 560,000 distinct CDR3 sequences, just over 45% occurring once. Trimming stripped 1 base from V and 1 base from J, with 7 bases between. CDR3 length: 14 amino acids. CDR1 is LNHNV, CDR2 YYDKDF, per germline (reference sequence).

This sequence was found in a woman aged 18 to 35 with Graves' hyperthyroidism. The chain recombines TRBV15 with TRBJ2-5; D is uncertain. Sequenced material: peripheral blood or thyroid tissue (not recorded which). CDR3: CATSRGAVQETQYF. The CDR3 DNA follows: TGTGCCACCAGCAGAGGGGCGGTCCAAGAGACCCAGTACTTC.